Listed below are T cell receptor beta chains from one sample, sequenced in a study of CXCR3-negative and CXCR3-positive naive CD8 T cells. TCRdb derives one entry per CDR3 protein from the 5' RACE reads, leaving out DNA. The sample holds 90,000 to 100,000 distinct CDR3 sequences. The sample taken for sequencing was naive CXCR3- CD8+ T cells from blood. These receptors originate from a human donor in good health. Some clones in this sample may be carry-over from other donors' samples. Each CDR3 is given with its conserved first and last residue.

v_gene	j_gene	CDR3aa
TRBV27	TRBJ2-7	CASSLSLDYEQYF
TRBV20-1	TRBJ2-7	CSAREEGPHEQYF
TRBV29-1	TRBJ2-1	CSSEVGSYNEQFF
TRBV29-1	TRBJ1-1	CSGMNRGYNTEAFF
TRBV24-1	TRBJ2-1	CATSDPSSYNEQFF
TRBV4-1	TRBJ2-7	CASSQPGLSYEQYF
TRBV18	TRBJ1-1	CASSPKYRDRNTEAFF
TRBV29-1	TRBJ1-3	CSVEGLLDTIYF
TRBV7-9	TRBJ2-7	CASSPATNYEQYF
TRBV19	TRBJ2-1	CASSQRDFNNEQFF
TRBV21-1	TRBJ1-4	CASSKIPGQGRYNEKLFF